The 17 T cell receptor beta chains reported below all come from one sample, sequenced in a study of blood T cell repertoires in COVID-19. The protocol was immunoSEQ multiplex PCR, while the TCRdb copy is restricted to in-frame clones and leaves out a portion. Of approximately 300,000 clones in the sample, around 89% were seen once. Sequencing was done on a sample of peripheral blood. The receptors were sampled from a middle-aged man with acute or convalescent COVID-19.

This chain joins TRBV9 and TRBJ2-3; the match to TRBD2 covers 12 bases. The CDR3 covers 16 residues. The V and J ends lost 4 bases and 0 bases, in that order; junction bases with no gene match: 3. Per the germline V gene, CDR1 is SGDLS and CDR2 is YYNGEE. In DNA, the CDR3 is TGTGCCAGCAGCACTAGCGGGGGGTTGAGCACAGATACGCAGTATTTT. Translating gives CASSTSGGLSTDTQYF. Filled out from reference TRBV9 and TRBJ2-3, the complete variable domain reads DSGVTQTPKHLITATGQRVTLRCSPRSGDLSVYWYQQSLDQGLQFLIQYYNGEERAKGNILERFSAQQFPDLHSELNLSSLELGDSALYFCASSTSGGLSTDTQYFGPGTRLTVL.

This clone was observed a single time. The chain employs TRBV2 and TRBJ1-2; D is ambiguous. The CDR3 is made up of 12 amino acids. The ends were cut back, 4 bases at V and 2 bases at J, with 5 bases in the middle. From germline, CDR1 is SNHLY and CDR2 FYNNEI. CDR3: CASSGENYGYTF. CDR3 bases: TGTGCCAGCAGTGGGGAGAACTATGGCTACACCTTC.

The V gene is TRBV7-2, the J gene TRBJ1-4, with 7 bases fitting TRBD1. In germline, CDR1 is SGHTA, CDR2 FQGNSA. The junction had 5 bases not matched to a gene; V was cut back by 4 bases and J by 3 bases. This CDR3 is 15 amino acids long. This CDR3 is CASSSAGGPNEKLFF. CDR3 DNA: TGTGCCAGCAGCTCCGCAGGGGGGCCTAATGAAAAACTGTTTTTT.

V and J are TRBV7-2 and TRBJ2-1, with D maybe TRBD1 (6 bases). Germline values: CDR1 SGHTA, CDR2 FQGNSA. CDR3 length: 13 residues. Trimming took 5 bases from V and 13 from J, leaving 18 bases between them. This chain's CDR3 is CASSLRGQRGQFF. DNA for the CDR3: TGTGCCAGCAGCCTGCGAGGACAGAGAGGACAGTTCTTC.

The chain joins TRBV9 to TRBJ2-1, with TRBD2 matching over 10 bases. Germline trimming cut 3 bases from V and 4 bases from J; bases unmatched to any gene: 7. This CDR3 has 16 amino acids. CDR1 and CDR2 (germline): SGDLS, YYNGEE. In DNA, the CDR3 is TGTGCCAGCAGCGCGCAAAGCGGGGGGGCGTACAATGAGCAGTTCTTC. This encodes CASSAQSGGAYNEQFF.

This clone was picked up one time. The DNA for the CDR3 is TGCAGTGCTAGTATAATAGCGGGGATCAGCACAGATACGCAGTATTTT. It encodes CSASIIAGISTDTQYF. The chain recombines TRBV20-1 with TRBJ2-3, with TRBD2 identical over 8 bases. The CDR3 consists of 16 residues. With V trimmed by 3 bases and J by 0 bases, 8 bases remained unmatched. Per the germline V gene, CDR1 is DFQATT and CDR2 is SNEGSKA (reference sequence).

This rearrangement joins TRBV7-9 to TRBJ1-3; TRBD1 agrees at 9 bases. Germline values: CDR1 SEHNR, CDR2 FQNEAQ (reference sequence). Trimming at V came to 3 bases and at J to 4 bases, leaving 7 bases not matched to a gene. The CDR3 is 16 residues long. The CDR3 loop is CASSFPTGGAGNTIYF. The CDR3 DNA sequence: TGTGCCAGCAGCTTCCCGACAGGGGGTGCGGGAAACACCATATATTTT.

The rearrangement links TRBV24-1 to TRBJ1-2; 7 bases are a match to TRBD1. Germline CDR1 and CDR2: KGHDR and SFDVKD. With V trimmed by 3 bases and J by 8 bases, 8 bases remained unmatched. The CDR3 totals 14 residues. The CDR3 region has the DNA TGTGCCACCAGTGATCTCGACAGGGTGGGGGGCTACACCTTC. Amino acids: CATSDLDRVGGYTF.

J is TRBJ1-3 and V is TRBV18, with a tentative D call TRBD1 (6 bases). Trimming left V 4 bases short and J 0 bases short, with 10 bases between. Per germline, CDR1 KGHSH and CDR2 LQKENI. This CDR3 comprises 15 residues. CDR3 sequence: CASSRQANSGNTIYF. CDR3 bases: TGTGCCAGCTCACGACAGGCGAACTCTGGAAACACCATATATTTT. Using reference TRBV18 and TRBJ1-3 for the parts outside the CDR3, the full variable domain is NAGVMQNPRHLVRRRGQEARLRCSPMKGHSHVYWYRQLPEEGLKFMVYLQKENIIDESGMPKERFSAEFPKEGPSILRIQQVVRGDSAAYFCASSRQANSGNTIYFGEGSWLTVV.

The CDR3 loop reads CASSEWGGSGNTIYF. CDR3 nucleotide sequence: TGTGCCAGCAGTGAATGGGGGGGCTCTGGAAACACCATATATTTT. The chain has TRBV2 and TRBJ1-3; TRBD1 might be the D (5 bases). Germline CDR1 reads SNHLY; CDR2 reads FYNNEI. V shed 2 bases and J shed 0 bases, with 8 bases lying between them. This CDR3 spans 15 amino acids.

A word on this clone: Other DNA sequences in the sample encode the same CDR3. The genes are TRBV6-5 and TRBJ2-7, with 8 bases that match TRBD1. The CDR3 extends over 14 amino acids. J was trimmed by 0 bases and V by 2 bases; bases with no gene match: 0. CDR1 is MNHEY and CDR2 is SVGAGI in the germline V gene. The CDR3 reads CASSYGQGSYEQYF. The CDR3 bases are TGTGCCAGCAGTTACGGACAGGGCTCCTACGAGCAGTACTTC.

CDR3 in amino acids: CASSSLRQGGTEAFF. CDR3 coding DNA: TGTGCCAGCAGTAGCCTGAGACAGGGGGGCACTGAAGCTTTCTTT. V is TRBV6-5 and J is TRBJ1-1; 9 nucleotides match TRBD1. From germline, CDR1 is MNHEY and CDR2 SVGAGI. V lost 5 bases to trimming and J lost 4 bases; unmatched junction nucleotides: 8. The CDR3 runs to 15 residues.

The chain couples TRBV20-1 to TRBJ1-2; a weak D match, TRBD1 (6 bases). Germline V gene lookup returns CDR1 DFQATT and CDR2 SNEGSKA (reference sequence). V lost 5 bases to trimming and J lost 7 bases, with 11 bases between them. The length of the CDR3 is 11 residues. CDR3: CSAGPRGGYTF. CDR3 coding DNA: TGCAGTGCTGGACCCAGGGGTGGCTACACCTTC.

The V call is TRBV9, the J call TRBJ1-1; TRBD1 agrees at 9 bases. V trimming: 6 bases; J trimming: 5 bases; junction bases outside the gene matches: 14. From germline, CDR1 is SGDLS and CDR2 YYNGEE. The CDR3 has 16 amino acids. Written as DNA, the CDR3 is TGTGCCAGCAAACCGGGACAGGGATTAGGACAAACTGAAGCTTTCTTT. Its translation is CASKPGQGLGQTEAFF.

The chain joins TRBV15 to TRBJ2-7, with unresolved D. Germline assignment: CDR1 LNHNV and CDR2 YYDKDF (reference sequence). The CDR3 extends over 13 amino acids. V lost 2 bases, J lost 3 bases, and 8 bases lay in between. In DNA, the CDR3 is TGTGCCACCAGCAGACGATCACTCTACGAGCAGTACTTC. This translates into CATSRRSLYEQYF.

This chain links TRBV15 with TRBJ1-2; D is ambiguous. V was clipped by 0 bases and J by 2 bases, with 7 bases between them. This CDR3 has 14 residues. CDR1 LNHNV and CDR2 YYDKDF come from the germline V gene (reference sequence). This CDR3 is CATSREVRNYGYTF. The CDR3 DNA sequence: TGTGCCACCAGCAGAGAGGTCAGGAACTATGGCTACACCTTC.

This rearrangement joins TRBV7-9 to TRBJ1-1; no reliable D call. V lost 1 base to trimming and J lost 11 bases, with 14 bases between them. CDR3 length equals 13 residues. Per the germline V gene, CDR1 is SEHNR and CDR2 is FQNEAQ (reference sequence). The CDR3 sequence is CASSLGATRSAFF. CDR3 nucleotides: TGTGCCAGCAGCTTAGGAGCGACCCGGTCGGCTTTCTTT.